This T cell receptor beta chain is drawn from a study of cytomegalovirus exposure and HLA in healthy donors. Turning to the study itself: It was reported in a later analysis that the same platform had been used for the roughly 110 validation repertoires as for the approximately 700 first-cohort repertoires. Overall study findings and caveats: Listed as cytomegalovirus-associated were 150 to 200 TCR beta chains. High sensitivity and specificity were reportedly achieved when the classifier diagnosed cytomegalovirus status.

The CDR3 contains 15 residues. Trimming stripped 0 bases from V and 0 bases from J, with 7 bases between. Germline CDR1 and CDR2: SGHRS and YFSETQ. In regard to this clone: Its cognate antigen is unknown.

TCRdb's copy holds only in-frame clones and misses some; the assay was immunoSEQ multiplex PCR. Here the sample spans 150,000 or so clones, roughly 84% being singletons. The sequence was collected from a human donor in good health. The rearrangement links TRBV5-1 to TRBJ2-4; unclear D gene. Material for sequencing was PBMCs. As DNA, the CDR3 is TGCGCCAGCAGCTTGGACAGATTAGCCAAAAACATTCAGTACTTC. Translated: CASSLDRLAKNIQYF.